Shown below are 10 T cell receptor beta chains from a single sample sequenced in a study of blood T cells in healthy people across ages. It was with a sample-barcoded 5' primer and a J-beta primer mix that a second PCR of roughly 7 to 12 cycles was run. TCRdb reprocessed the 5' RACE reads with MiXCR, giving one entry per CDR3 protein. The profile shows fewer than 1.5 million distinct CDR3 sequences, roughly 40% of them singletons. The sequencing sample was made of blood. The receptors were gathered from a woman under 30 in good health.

Here the CDR3 reads CASMDLAPGQSYNEQFF. CDR3 DNA: TGTGCCAGCATGGATCTCGCCCCGGGACAGTCCTACAATGAGCAGTTCTTC. The chain joins TRBV5-6 to TRBJ2-1, with 7 bases fitting TRBD1. CDR3 length: 17 residues. V lost 6 bases to trimming and J lost 1 base; unmatched junction nucleotides: 13. CDR1 and CDR2 from the germline V gene are SGHDT and YYEEEE.

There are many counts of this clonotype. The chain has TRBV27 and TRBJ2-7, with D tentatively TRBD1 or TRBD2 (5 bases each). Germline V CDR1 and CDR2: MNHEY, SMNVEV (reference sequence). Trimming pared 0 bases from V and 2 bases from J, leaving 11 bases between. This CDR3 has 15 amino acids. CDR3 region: CASSLSPGSPYEQYF. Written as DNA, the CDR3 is TGTGCCAGCAGTTTATCTCCAGGGAGCCCCTACGAGCAGTACTTC.

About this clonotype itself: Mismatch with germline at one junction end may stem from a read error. The CDR3 reads CASSETGTGSCNEQFF. The CDR3 bases are TGTGCCAGCAGCGAAACCGGGACAGGCTCCTGCAATGAGCAGTTCTTC. The chain has TRBV3-1 and TRBJ2-1; 8 bases line up with TRBD1. The CDR3 has 16 amino acids. Per germline, CDR1 LGHDT and CDR2 YNNKEL (reference sequence).

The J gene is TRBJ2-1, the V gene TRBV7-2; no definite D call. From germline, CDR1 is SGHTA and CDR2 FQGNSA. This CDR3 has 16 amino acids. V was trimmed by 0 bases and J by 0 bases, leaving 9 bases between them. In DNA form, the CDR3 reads TGTGCCAGCAGCTTAGCGTCGGTGGCCTCCTACAATGAGCAGTTCTTC. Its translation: CASSLASVASYNEQFF. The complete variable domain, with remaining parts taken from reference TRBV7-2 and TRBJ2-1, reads GAGVSQSPSNKVTEKGKDVELRCDPISGHTALYWYRQSLGQGLEFLIYFQGNSAPDKSGLPSDRFSAERTGGSVSTLTIQRTQQEDSAVYLCASSLASVASYNEQFFGPGTRLTVL.

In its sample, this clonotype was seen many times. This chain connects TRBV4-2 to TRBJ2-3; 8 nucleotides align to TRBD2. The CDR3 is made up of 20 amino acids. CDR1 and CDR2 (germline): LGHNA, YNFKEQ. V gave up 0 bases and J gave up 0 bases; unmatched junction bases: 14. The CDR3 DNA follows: TGTGCCAGCAGCCAAGATGGTCGGGTAGCGGGGACCTCTAGCACAGATACGCAGTATTTT. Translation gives CASSQDGRVAGTSSTDTQYF.

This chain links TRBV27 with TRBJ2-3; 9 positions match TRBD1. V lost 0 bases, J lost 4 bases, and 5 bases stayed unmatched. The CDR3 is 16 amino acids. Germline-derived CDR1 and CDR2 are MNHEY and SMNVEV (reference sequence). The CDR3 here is CASSLSTGGSADTQYF. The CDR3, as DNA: TGTGCCAGCAGTTTATCTACAGGGGGCTCCGCAGATACGCAGTATTTT.

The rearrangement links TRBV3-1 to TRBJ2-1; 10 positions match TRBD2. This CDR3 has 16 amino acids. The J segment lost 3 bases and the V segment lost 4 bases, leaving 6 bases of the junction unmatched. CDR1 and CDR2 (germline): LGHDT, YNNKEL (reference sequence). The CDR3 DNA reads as TGTGCCAGCAGCCCCTCCGTAGCGGGAGGCTACAATGAGCAGTTCTTC. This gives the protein CASSPSVAGGYNEQFF.

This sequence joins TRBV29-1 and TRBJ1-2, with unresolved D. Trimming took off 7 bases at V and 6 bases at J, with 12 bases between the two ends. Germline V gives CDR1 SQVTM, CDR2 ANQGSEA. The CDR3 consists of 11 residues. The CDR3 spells CSGAGSDGYTF. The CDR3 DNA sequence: TGCAGCGGTGCCGGGAGTGATGGCTACACCTTC.

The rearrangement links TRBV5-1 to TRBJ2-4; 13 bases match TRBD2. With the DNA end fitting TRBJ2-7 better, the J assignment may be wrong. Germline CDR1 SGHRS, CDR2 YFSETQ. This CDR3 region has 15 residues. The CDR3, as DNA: TGCGCCAGCAGCTCGGGACTAGCGGGACCAAACGAGCAGTACTTC. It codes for CASSSGLAGPNEQYF.

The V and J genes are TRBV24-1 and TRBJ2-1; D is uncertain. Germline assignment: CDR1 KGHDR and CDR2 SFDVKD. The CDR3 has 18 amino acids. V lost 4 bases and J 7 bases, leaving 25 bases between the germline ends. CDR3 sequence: CATSDHSPYKGTGNEQFF. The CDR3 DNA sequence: TGTGCCACCAGTGACCACTCGCCCTACAAAGGAACCGGGAATGAGCAGTTCTTC.